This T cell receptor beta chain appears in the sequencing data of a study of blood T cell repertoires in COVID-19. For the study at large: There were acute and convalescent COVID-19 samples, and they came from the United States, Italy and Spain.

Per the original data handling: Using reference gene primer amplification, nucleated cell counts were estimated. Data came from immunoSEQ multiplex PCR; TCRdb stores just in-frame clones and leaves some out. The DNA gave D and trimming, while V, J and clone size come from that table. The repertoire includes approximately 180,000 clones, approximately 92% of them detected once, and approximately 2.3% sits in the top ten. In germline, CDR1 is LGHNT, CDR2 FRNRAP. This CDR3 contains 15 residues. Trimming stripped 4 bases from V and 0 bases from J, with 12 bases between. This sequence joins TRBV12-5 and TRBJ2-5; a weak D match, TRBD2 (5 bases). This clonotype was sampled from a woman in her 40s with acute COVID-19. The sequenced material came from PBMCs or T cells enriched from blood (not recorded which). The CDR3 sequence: CASGSPQRYQETQYF. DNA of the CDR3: TGTGCTAGTGGTTCCCCACAGCGGTACCAAGAGACCCAGTACTTC.